This T cell receptor (beta chain) emerged from a study of shared clonotypes between healthy human individuals. The V end lost 4 bases, the J end lost 8 bases, and 11 bases lay between the germline ends. Germline CDR1 SQVTM, CDR2 ANQGSEA. The length of the CDR3 is 11 residues. Every subset's genomic DNA went evenly onto several immunoSEQ plates. As originally analysed: ImmunoSEQ gave junction-only sequences without quality scores, so filtering differed. Profiled with immunoSEQ multiplex PCR; TCRdb holds only in-frame clones, not every one. Clone size and V and J calls were adopted from that table, with D and trimming inferred from the DNA. The table records 2 million to 3 million clones, more than 85% of them present only once. Comments on this clone: The antigen is not known.

The study, taken as a whole, reports: Naive subsets generally had larger estimated richness than memory subsets.

The sample taken for sequencing was naive CD4+ T cells from PBMCs. Indicated subset: CD45RA+ positively selected. The rearrangement links TRBV29-1 to TRBJ1-2; possible D gene TRBD1, 6 bases. The sequence came from a man between 18 and 29 years old in good health. Some clones in this sample may be carry-over from other donors' samples. The CDR3 DNA is TGCAGCGTTGGGACAGTGGCCGGCTACACCTTC. It encodes CSVGTVAGYTF.